This is a list of T cell receptor beta chains from one sample in a study of identical twins. Each CDR3 protein is one row after TCRdb ran MiXCR on the 5' RACE reads. The sample carries some 790,000 distinct CDR3 sequences, about 18% recorded once. The same sample was also used in a study of T cells expressing NK-cell markers.

Sequencing used PBMCs. The receptors were sampled from a woman aged 18-30 years in good health. The CDR3 runs from the conserved cysteine through the conserved F or W. The D gene is left open where the match is weak. Size tells how often a clone was seen (once, few, many) or the class of an expanded clone, and some rows leave it out.

>TRBD1|TRBJ2-7|TRBV7-9|.
TGTGCCAGCAGCTCCGGGACAGATACCTACGAGCAGTACTTC
CASSSGTDTYEQYF
>.|TRBJ2-3|TRBV7-7|few
TGTGCCAGCAGCTCCCGCAGGGAGGATACGCAGTATTTT
CASSSRREDTQYF
>TRBD2|TRBJ2-3|TRBV30|.
TGTGCCTGGACGATGAGAGCGGGGCTCACAGATACGCAGTATTTT
CAWTMRAGLTDTQYF
>.|TRBJ2-7|TRBV11-2|.
TGTGCCAGCAGCCCTACTCGGCCCTACGAGCAGTACTTC
CASSPTRPYEQYF
>.|TRBJ1-5|TRBV12-3/TRBV12-4|.
TGTGCCAGCAGCCCAGACAGTTTGGCCCCAAATCAGCCCCAGCATTTT
CASSPDSLAPNQPQHF
>TRBD2|TRBJ2-7|TRBV20-1|.
TGCAGTGCTAGCGTAATAGCGGGTTACGAGCAGTACTTC
CSASVIAGYEQYF
>TRBD2|TRBJ2-1|TRBV20-1|.
TGCAGTGCTAGTCTGGCGGGGGGCCCCGACAATGAGCAGTTCTTC
CSASLAGGPDNEQFF
>TRBD2|TRBJ2-7|TRBV12-3/TRBV12-4|.
TGTGCCAGCACCATGGGACTAGCGGGGCCCTTTGAGCAGTACTTC
CASTMGLAGPFEQYF
>TRBD2|TRBJ2-1|TRBV7-8|.
TGTGCCAGCAGCGAAATGTTTCTAGCGGGGGTATTTCCTAACAATGAGCAGTTCTTC
CASSEMFLAGVFPNNEQFF
>.|TRBJ2-2|TRBV3-1|.
TGTGCCAGCAGCCAATTTCGGAGTTCTAACACCGGGGAGCTGTTTTTT
CASSQFRSSNTGELFF
>TRBD1|TRBJ2-3|TRBV20-1|.
TGCAGTCCTAGGACAGGCTGGGATACGCAGTATTTT
CSPRTGWDTQYF
>.|TRBJ2-7|TRBV10-3|few
TGTGCCATCAGTGATACAGGCTCCTACGAGCAGTACTTC
CAISDTGSYEQYF
>.|TRBJ2-1|TRBV27|.
TGTGCCAGCAGTGTCTCTCTGGGTTCCTACAATGAGCAGTTCTTC
CASSVSLGSYNEQFF
>.|TRBJ2-2|TRBV11-2|.
TGTGCCAGCAGCTTAATTATAGGGGGGACCGGGGAGCTGTTTTTT
CASSLIIGGTGELFF
>.|TRBJ2-7|TRBV6-1|.
TGTGCCAGCAGCTCGGGGGGCAAGTCCTACGAGCAGTACTTC
CASSSGGKSYEQYF
>TRBD2|TRBJ2-1|TRBV20-1|.
TGCAGTGTAACGACAGGGACTAGCGGGTGGGATGAGCAGTTCTTC
CSVTTGTSGWDEQFF
>TRBD2|TRBJ2-3|TRBV7-2|few
TGTGCCAGCTGGGAGGGAGATACGCAGTATTTT
CASWEGDTQYF
>TRBD2|TRBJ2-4|TRBV20-1|many
TGCAGTGCCCCGCTACAGCTAGCGGGGGGAGCCAAAAACATTCAGTACTTC
CSAPLQLAGGAKNIQYF
>TRBD2|TRBJ2-7|TRBV6-2/TRBV6-3|.
TGTGCCAGCAGTTACTCGACTAGCTACTACGAGCAGTACTTC
CASSYSTSYYEQYF
>.|TRBJ2-1|TRBV5-6|.
TGTGCCAGCAGCTTGGCTCTCCCAGGGTCCGCGGCCTTC
CASSLALPGSAAF
>.|TRBJ2-2|TRBV21-1|.
TGTGCCAGCAGCCACGACAGGGTTTGCACCGGGGAGCTGTTTTTT
CASSHDRVCTGELFF
>TRBD1|TRBJ2-5|TRBV5-1|.
TGCGCCAGCAGCTTGGCCCCGGGACAGGGGGCGGAAGAGACCCAGTACTTC
CASSLAPGQGAEETQYF
>.|TRBJ2-2|TRBV4-3|.
TGCGCCAGCAGCCAAGATCCCTCCCGCCTGCGGGGCACCGGGGAGCTGTTTTTT
CASSQDPSRLRGTGELFF
>.|TRBJ2-7|TRBV29-1|.
TGCGGACTACGTAGACGCGAGCAGTACTTC
CGLRRREQYF
>TRBD1|TRBJ2-7|TRBV6-2/TRBV6-3|.
TGTGCCAGCAGTTACCCCGTGGACAGGGAGCCCTCCTACGAGCAGTACTTC
CASSYPVDREPSYEQYF
>.|TRBJ2-2|TRBV7-3|many
TGTGCCAGCAGCCACCTGGGTAACACCGGGGAGCTGTTTTTT
CASSHLGNTGELFF
>TRBD2|TRBJ2-7|TRBV5-6|.
TGTGCCAGCAGCGCCCTCGACGGGGGGAAAGGACACGAGCAGTACTTC
CASSALDGGKGHEQYF
>TRBD2|TRBJ2-5|TRBV15|.
TGTGCCACCAGCAGAACTAGCGGGGTCGCGACCCAGTACTTC
CATSRTSGVATQYF
>.|TRBJ1-3|TRBV5-6|few
TGTGCCAGCAGCTTTATCAGGACCTCTGGAAACACCATATATTTT
CASSFIRTSGNTIYF
>.|TRBJ2-7|TRBV10-3|few
TGTGCCACCCAGCCCCCCTGGGGCGAGCAGTACTTC
CATQPPWGEQYF
>.|TRBJ2-7|TRBV6-2/TRBV6-3|.
TGTGCCAGCAGTGCCCCCCTGACAGATTACTACGAGCAGTACTTC
CASSAPLTDYYEQYF
>.|TRBJ2-7|TRBV9|.
TGTGCCAGCAGCGTAGGTGGTAGGGGTCCCTACGAGCAGTACTTC
CASSVGGRGPYEQYF
>.|TRBJ2-2|TRBV9|few
TGTGCCAGCACCATGACGAACACCGGGGAGCTGTTTTTT
CASTMTNTGELFF
>TRBD2|TRBJ2-3|TRBV10-3|few
TGTGCCATCGCCGGGACTAGCGGGGGCACAGATACGCAGTATTTT
CAIAGTSGGTDTQYF
>TRBD2|TRBJ2-1|TRBV20-1|.
TGCAGTGCCTTCCGAAGCGGGAGTGGTAATGAGCAGTTCTTC
CSAFRSGSGNEQFF
>.|TRBJ2-3|TRBV18|.
TGTGCCAGCTCACCACAGGGCGGGAGCACAGATACGCAGTATTTT
CASSPQGGSTDTQYF
>.|TRBJ2-5|TRBV7-2|few
TGTGCCAGCAGTTATCAGGGGAAGGAGACCCAGTACTTC
CASSYQGKETQYF
>TRBD1|TRBJ2-2|TRBV12-3/TRBV12-4|few
TGTGCCAGCAGGGGGACAGGCGGCACCGGGGAGCTGTTTTTT
CASRGTGGTGELFF
>TRBD1|TRBJ2-7|TRBV5-5|.
TGTGCCAGCAGCTTAGTAGGACAGGGACTCTACGAGCAGTACTTC
CASSLVGQGLYEQYF
>TRBD2|TRBJ2-1|TRBV3-1|few
TGTGCCAGCAGCCAAGGACTAGCGGGCTTGAGCTCCTACAATGAGCAGTTCTTC
CASSQGLAGLSSYNEQFF
>TRBD2|TRBJ2-1|TRBV7-2|many
TGTGCCAGCAGCTTAAGGCCAAGCGGGAGGACCTACAATGAGCAGTTCTTC
CASSLRPSGRTYNEQFF
>.|TRBJ2-7|TRBV20-1|few
TGCAGTGCTAGACGGGCGACCGTCCTCGAGCAGTACTTC
CSARRATVLEQYF
>.|TRBJ2-3|TRBV20-1|few
TGCAGTGCCCATGCGGGGATAAATTCAGATACGCAGTATTTT
CSAHAGINSDTQYF
>.|TRBJ2-5|TRBV20-1|many
TGCAGTGCTAGAGGTGCCAGGGGCCTTATAGAGACCCAGTACTTC
CSARGARGLIETQYF
>.|TRBJ2-7|TRBV18|few
TGTGCCAGCTCACCACAGGGCACCTCCTACGAGCAGTACTTC
CASSPQGTSYEQYF
>.|TRBJ2-3|TRBV12-3/TRBV12-4|few
TGTGCCAGCAGTCCTACGACGGGCCATACGCAGTATTTT
CASSPTTGHTQYF
>.|TRBJ1-2|TRBV5-1|.
TGCGCCAGCAGTTCTCCCCTTGGAGGGGGGCGCAACTATGGCTACACCTTC
CASSSPLGGGRNYGYTF
>TRBD2|TRBJ2-2|TRBV2|.
TGTGCCAGCAGTGAAGCGGGACTAGCGAACACCGGGGAGCTGTTTTTT
CASSEAGLANTGELFF
>TRBD1|TRBJ1-1|TRBV2|.
TGTACCTTCAGTTTACCCCAGGGGGACAGATTTAACACTGAAGCTTTCTTT
CTFSLPQGDRFNTEAFF
>TRBD2|TRBJ2-5|TRBV7-7|.
TGTGCCAGCGGACCTTGGGCGGGAGACGAGACCCAGTACTTC
CASGPWAGDETQYF
>TRBD2|TRBJ2-1|TRBV9|.
TGTGCCAGCAGCCCCAGCGGGAGGTTAAGTGGGAATGAGCAGTTCTTC
CASSPSGRLSGNEQFF
>.|TRBJ2-3|TRBV4-3|few
TGCGCCAGCAGCCACCTTTCCGGAGGGGGGTTCGGCGATACGCAGTATTTT
CASSHLSGGGFGDTQYF
>TRBD2|TRBJ2-1|TRBV12-3/TRBV12-4|few
TGTGCCAGCAGTTACGTAGCGGGAGTTACTTACGTTACCTTCAATGAGCAGTTCTTC
CASSYVAGVTYVTFNEQFF